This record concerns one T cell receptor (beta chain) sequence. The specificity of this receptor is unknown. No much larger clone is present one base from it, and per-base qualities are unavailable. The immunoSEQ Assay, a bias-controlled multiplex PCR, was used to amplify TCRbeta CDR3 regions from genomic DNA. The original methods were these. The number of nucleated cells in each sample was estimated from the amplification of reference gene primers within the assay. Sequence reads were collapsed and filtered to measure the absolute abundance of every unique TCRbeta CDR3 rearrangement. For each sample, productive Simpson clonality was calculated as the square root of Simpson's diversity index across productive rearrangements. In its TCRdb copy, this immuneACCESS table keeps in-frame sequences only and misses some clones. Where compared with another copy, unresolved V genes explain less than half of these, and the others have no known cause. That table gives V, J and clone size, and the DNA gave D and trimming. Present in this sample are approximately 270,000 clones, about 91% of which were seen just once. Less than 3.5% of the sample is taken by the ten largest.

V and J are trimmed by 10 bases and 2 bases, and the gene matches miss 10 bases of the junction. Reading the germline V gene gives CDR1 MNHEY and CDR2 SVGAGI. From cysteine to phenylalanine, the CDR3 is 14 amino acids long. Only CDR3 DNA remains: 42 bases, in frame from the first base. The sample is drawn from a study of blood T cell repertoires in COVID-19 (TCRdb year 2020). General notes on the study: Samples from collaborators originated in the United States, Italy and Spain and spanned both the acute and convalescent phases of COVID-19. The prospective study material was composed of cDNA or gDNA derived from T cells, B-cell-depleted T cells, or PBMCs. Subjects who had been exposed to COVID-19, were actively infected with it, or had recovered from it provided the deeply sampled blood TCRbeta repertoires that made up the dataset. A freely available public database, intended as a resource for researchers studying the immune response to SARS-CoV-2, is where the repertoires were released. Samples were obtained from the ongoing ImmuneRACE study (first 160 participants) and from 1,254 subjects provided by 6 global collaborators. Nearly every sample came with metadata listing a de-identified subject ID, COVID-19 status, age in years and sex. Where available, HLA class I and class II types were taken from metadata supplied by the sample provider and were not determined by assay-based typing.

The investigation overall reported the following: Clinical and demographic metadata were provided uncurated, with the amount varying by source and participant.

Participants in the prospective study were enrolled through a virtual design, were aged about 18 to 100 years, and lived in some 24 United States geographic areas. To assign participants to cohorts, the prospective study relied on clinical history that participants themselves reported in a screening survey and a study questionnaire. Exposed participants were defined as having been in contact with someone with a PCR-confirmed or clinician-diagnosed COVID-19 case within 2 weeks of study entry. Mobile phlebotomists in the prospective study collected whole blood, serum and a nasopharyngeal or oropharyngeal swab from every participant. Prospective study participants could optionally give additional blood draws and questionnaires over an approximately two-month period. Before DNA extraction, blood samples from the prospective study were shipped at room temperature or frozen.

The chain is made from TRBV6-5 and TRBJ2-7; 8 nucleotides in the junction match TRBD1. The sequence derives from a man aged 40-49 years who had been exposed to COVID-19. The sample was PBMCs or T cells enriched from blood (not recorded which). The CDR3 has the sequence CAIARQGPTYEQYF. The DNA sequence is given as TGTGCCATCGCTAGACAGGGGCCTACCTACGAGCAGTACTTC.